The 22 T cell receptor beta chains below were found in one sample sequenced in a study of blood T cell repertoires in COVID-19. Produced via immunoSEQ multiplex PCR; TCRdb's table is partial and in-frame only. Among roughly 140,000 clones listed, 75% to 85% were seen once. Material: peripheral blood. The receptor set was obtained from a man in his sixties with acute or convalescent COVID-19.

This clone was detected only a few times. The chain employs TRBV29-1 and TRBJ2-7, with TRBD2 matching 7 bases. The trim removed 4 bases at V and 0 bases at J, leaving 6 bases unmatched. Per the germline V gene, CDR1 is SQVTM and CDR2 is ANQGSEA. The CDR3 contains 14 residues. The CDR3: CSVATSRSSYEQYF. Written as DNA, the CDR3 is TGCAGCGTTGCGACTAGCCGAAGCTCCTACGAGCAGTACTTC.

This clone was recorded a few times. The V and J genes are TRBV10-1 and TRBJ2-5; TRBD1 aligns across 12 bases. Germline values: CDR1 WNHNN, CDR2 SYGVQD (reference sequence). With V trimmed by 7 bases and J by 0 bases, 12 bases remained unmatched. This CDR3 comprises 18 residues. The CDR3 DNA sequence: TGCGCCAGCACCCCCCAGGGACAGGGGGCGCGGGACCAAGAGACCCAGTACTTC. Residues: CASTPQGQGARDQETQYF.

Only a few counts were recorded for this clone. In nucleotides, the CDR3 is TGTGCCAGCAGCCAAGACAGAAGACAAGGACTCTACGAGCAGTACTTC. Translation: CASSQDRRQGLYEQYF. V gene TRBV14 combines with J gene TRBJ2-7, with a possible D match to TRBD2 (5 bases). Trimming left V 0 bases short and J 3 bases short, with 15 bases between. Germline V gene data show CDR1 as SGHDN and CDR2 as FVKESK. This CDR3 spans 16 amino acids.

The genes are TRBV5-1 and TRBJ2-5; TRBD1 matches 9 bases. The CDR3 totals 15 residues. CDR1 SGHRS and CDR2 YFSETQ come from the germline V gene. The junction had 8 bases not matched to a gene; V was cut back by 4 bases and J by 4 bases. CDR3 region: CASSVGTGPRETQYF. DNA for the CDR3: TGCGCCAGCAGCGTAGGGACAGGGCCTCGAGAGACCCAGTACTTC.

The CDR3 sequence is CAWTGQGGGGYTF. Written as DNA, the CDR3 is TGTGCCTGGACCGGACAGGGAGGGGGAGGCTACACCTTC. This chain uses TRBV30 with TRBJ1-2, with TRBD1 identical over 8 bases. Germline V gene data show CDR1 as GTSNPN and CDR2 as SVGIG (reference sequence). The CDR3 is 13 amino acids. The V and J ends lost 4 bases and 8 bases, in that order; junction bases with no gene match: 9.

J is TRBJ2-2 and V is TRBV9; D not certain. The germline V gene has CDR1 SGDLS and CDR2 YYNGEE. Trimming stripped 2 bases from V and 0 bases from J, with 14 bases between. The CDR3 has 17 amino acids. The CDR3 here is CASSVSVIHSNTGELFF. CDR3 DNA: TGTGCCAGCAGCGTGAGCGTTATTCATTCGAACACCGGGGAGCTGTTTTTT.

CDR3 nucleotide sequence: TGTGCCAGCAGTCAGGAGGCGGTTAATGAAAAACTGTTTTTT. This encodes CASSQEAVNEKLFF. This chain connects TRBV28 to TRBJ1-4; D ambiguous. Germline V gene data show CDR1 as MDHEN and CDR2 as SYDVKM. The CDR3 is made up of 14 amino acids. V lost 5 bases, J lost 4 bases, and 11 bases lay in between.

This clone has only one observation. The chain uses TRBV28 and TRBJ2-5; TRBD2 agrees at 14 bases. CDR3 size: 19 residues. CDR1 is MDHEN, CDR2 SYDVKM, per germline. V shed 4 bases and J 5 bases; nucleotides not matched to a gene: 15. CDR3 amino acids: CASSYPQGLAGEWEETQYF. In DNA form, the CDR3 reads TGTGCCAGCAGTTACCCCCAGGGACTAGCGGGAGAATGGGAGGAGACCCAGTACTTC. Supplemented by reference TRBV28 and TRBJ2-5, the full variable domain reads DVKVTQSSRYLVKRTGEKVFLECVQDMDHENMFWYRQDPGLGLRLIYFSYDVKMKEKGDIPEGYSVSREKKERFSLILESASTNQTSMYLCASSYPQGLAGEWEETQYFGPGTRLLVL.

In its sample, this clone was seen a few times. This CDR3 reads CASSLAEGAHYEQYF. The CDR3 DNA reads as TGTGCCAGCAGCTTAGCGGAGGGAGCCCACTACGAGCAGTACTTC. The V and J genes are TRBV7-8 and TRBJ2-7, with D possibly matching TRBD2 (6 bases). This CDR3 contains 15 residues. The V end was cut by 0 bases, the J end by 3 bases, with 12 bases between. In germline, CDR1 is SGHVS, CDR2 FQNEAQ.

The chain combines TRBV2 with TRBJ2-1; 11 nucleotides align to TRBD2. The CDR3 consists of 15 residues. Germline V gene sequence: CDR1 SNHLY, CDR2 FYNNEI. Trimming at V came to 2 bases and at J to 6 bases, leaving 3 bases not matched to a gene. CDR3 loop: CASSEYGTSGNEQFF. The CDR3 DNA follows: TGTGCCAGCAGTGAATACGGGACTAGCGGCAATGAGCAGTTCTTC.

The chain employs TRBV7-6 and TRBJ2-7, with TRBD2 matching 14 bases. Trimming removed 3 bases from V and 1 base from J; junction bases left unmatched: 8. Germline assignment: CDR1 SGHVS and CDR2 FNYEAQ. The CDR3 extends over 18 amino acids. Written as DNA, the CDR3 is TGTGCCAGCAGCTTGGGGACTAGCGGGAGTCTTGGGTCCTACGAGCAGTACTTC. Its protein product is CASSLGTSGSLGSYEQYF.

The chain uses TRBV29-1 and TRBJ1-2; tentative D call: TRBD1 (5 bases). The V end lost 3 bases, the J end lost 7 bases, and 15 bases lay between the germline ends. The CDR3 runs 13 residues. Germline V gene lookup returns CDR1 SQVTM and CDR2 ANQGSEA. The CDR3 region is CSVDGTTNGGYTF. CDR3 in DNA: TGCAGCGTTGACGGGACTACGAACGGTGGCTACACCTTC.

V is TRBV6-5 and J is TRBJ1-2, with TRBD1 matching over 9 bases. The V segment lost 6 bases and the J segment 4 bases; nucleotides outside the gene matches: 3. Germline loops: CDR1 MNHEY, CDR2 SVGAGI. The CDR3 is 13 residues long. Written as DNA, the CDR3 is TGTGCCAGCAGATACAGGGGGCCCTATGGCTACACCTTC. This sequence encodes CASRYRGPYGYTF.

The chain is built from TRBV29-1 and TRBJ2-3; 9 bases are a match to TRBD2. Germline V lookup: CDR1 SQVTM, CDR2 ANQGSEA. The CDR3 sequence is 16 residues long. Losses at the gene ends were 3 bases for V and 5 bases for J; bases not matched to a gene: 12. CDR3 nucleotide sequence: TGCAGCGTTGAGGGGCGGGAGGGCCAGGGCATAGATACGCAGTATTTT. It translates to CSVEGREGQGIDTQYF.

This clone has ten or more counts. The rearrangement joins TRBV10-3 to TRBJ2-2; 9 bases are shared with TRBD2. The CDR3 runs to 16 residues. The germline V gene has CDR1 ENHRY and CDR2 SYGVKD. The junction had 9 bases not matched to a gene; V was cut back by 6 bases and J by 4 bases. The CDR3: CAIRSSGRRGTGELFF. CDR3 DNA: TGTGCCATCAGGAGTAGCGGGAGACGGGGCACCGGGGAGCTGTTTTTT.

CDR3: CASSSTVRGQDTQYF. The CDR3 bases are TGTGCCAGCAGCTCAACGGTACGGGGTCAAGATACGCAGTATTTT. The gene calls are TRBV7-9 and TRBJ2-3; TRBD2 might be the D (5 bases). V dropped 4 bases and J dropped 5 bases, with 16 bases sitting between them. The CDR3 spans 15 residues. Germline V gene lookup returns CDR1 SEHNR and CDR2 FQNEAQ (reference sequence).

The chain couples TRBV10-2 to TRBJ1-4; 9 bases align to TRBD1. This CDR3 has 13 amino acids. Germline CDR1 and CDR2: WSHSY and SAAADI. J gave up 5 bases and V 7 bases, and 2 bases lay outside the gene matches. CDR3 in amino acids: CASTGQGNEKLFF. Written as DNA, the CDR3 is TGCGCCAGCACCGGACAGGGGAATGAAAAACTGTTTTTT.

The V and J genes are TRBV27 and TRBJ2-3; 8 bases agree with TRBD1. In germline, CDR1 is MNHEY, CDR2 SMNVEV (reference sequence). The CDR3 runs to 15 residues. With 5 bases clipped from V and 0 bases from J, the junction kept 4 bases outside the gene matches. In nucleotides, the CDR3 is TGTGCCAGCAGTATCCGGACAGGGAGCACAGATACGCAGTATTTT. As protein: CASSIRTGSTDTQYF.

The chain employs TRBV21-1 and TRBJ2-1; the table's TRBD1 call for D was not verified on the DNA. TRBV21-1 is termed a pseudogene. The CDR3 length is 15 residues. The DNA of the CDR3 is TGTGCCAGCAGCAAACGGGACAGGGGCCCCGATGAGCAGTTCTTC. Its protein product is CASSKRDRGPDEQFF.

This sequence joins TRBV6-5 and TRBJ1-2; 8 bases are shared with TRBD1. The junction had 7 bases not matched to a gene; V was cut back by 10 bases and J by 0 bases. The CDR3 is 14 amino acids. Germline CDR1 MNHEY, CDR2 SVGAGI. The DNA of the CDR3 is TGTGCCACCCCTCAGGGGGCTACTAACTATGGCTACACCTTC. It codes for CATPQGATNYGYTF.

This clone rates as medium-sized. The chain joins TRBV5-1 to TRBJ2-1; no firm D call. V lost 2 bases and J 2 bases, leaving 8 bases between the germline ends. There are 14 residues in the CDR3. Germline assignment: CDR1 SGHRS and CDR2 YFSETQ. Written as DNA, the CDR3 is TGCGCCAGCAGCTTAGACTCCCCCTACAATGAGCAGTTCTTC. It translates to CASSLDSPYNEQFF.

The V gene is TRBV6-5, the J gene TRBJ2-1, with 8 bases lining up with TRBD2. CDR1 and CDR2 (germline): MNHEY, SVGAGI. V shed 0 bases, J shed 4 bases, and the junction held 2 bases outside the gene matches. This CDR3 has 15 amino acids. The CDR3 DNA follows: TGTGCCAGCAGTTACTCACCGGGGGGGTACAATGAGCAGTTCTTC. Protein product: CASSYSPGGYNEQFF.